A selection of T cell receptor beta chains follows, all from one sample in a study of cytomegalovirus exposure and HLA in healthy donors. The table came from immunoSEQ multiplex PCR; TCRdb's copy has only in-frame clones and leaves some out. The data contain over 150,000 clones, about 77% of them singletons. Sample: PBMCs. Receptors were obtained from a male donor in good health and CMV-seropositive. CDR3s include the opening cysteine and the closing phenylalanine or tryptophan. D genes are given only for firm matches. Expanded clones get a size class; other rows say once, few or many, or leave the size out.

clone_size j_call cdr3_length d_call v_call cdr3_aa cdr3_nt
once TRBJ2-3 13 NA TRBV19 CASSPRLADTQYF TGTGCCAGTAGCCCCAGACTGGCAGATACGCAGTATTTT
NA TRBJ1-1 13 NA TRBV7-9 CASSAGTNTEAFF TGTGCCAGCAGCGCGGGAACCAACACTGAAGCTTTCTTT
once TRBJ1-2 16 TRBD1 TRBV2 CASSEASTDRGHGYTF TGTGCCAGCAGTGAAGCCTCTACCGACAGGGGGCATGGCTACACCTTC
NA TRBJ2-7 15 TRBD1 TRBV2 CASSIPTGLSYEQYF TGTGCCAGCAGTATACCGACAGGGTTGAGCTACGAGCAGTACTTC
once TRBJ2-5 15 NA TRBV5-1 CASSLAGNLVETQYF TGCGCCAGCAGCTTGGCCGGGAATCTTGTAGAGACCCAGTACTTC
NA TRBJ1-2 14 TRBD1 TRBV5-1 CASSLAGQGQGYTF TGCGCCAGCAGCTTGGCGGGACAGGGGCAGGGCTACACCTTC
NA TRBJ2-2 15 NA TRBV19 CASLSGVGNTGELFF TGTGCCAGTCTCTCAGGGGTTGGGAACACCGGGGAGCTGTTTTTT
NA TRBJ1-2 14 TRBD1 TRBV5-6 CASSQGQGAVGYTF TGTGCCAGCAGCCAGGGACAGGGGGCGGTTGGCTACACCTTC
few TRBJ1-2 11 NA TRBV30 CAWGALYGYTF TGTGCCTGGGGAGCCCTCTATGGCTACACCTTC
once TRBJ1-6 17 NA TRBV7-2 CASSLRTASSYNSPLHF TGTGCCAGCAGCTTGAGGACAGCCAGCTCCTATAATTCACCCCTCCACTTT
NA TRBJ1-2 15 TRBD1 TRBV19 CASSNRGVTNYGYTF TGTGCCAGTAGTAACAGGGGGGTTACTAACTATGGCTACACCTTC
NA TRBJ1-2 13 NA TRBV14 CASSTHRQVGYTF TGTGCCAGCAGCACCCACCGACAGGTTGGCTACACCTTC
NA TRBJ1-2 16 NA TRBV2 CASSGTSRSRKGGYTF TGTGCCAGCAGTGGGACATCAAGAAGTAGGAAGGGAGGCTACACCTTC
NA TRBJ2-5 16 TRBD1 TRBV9 CASSGPAQGVGETQYF TGTGCCAGCAGCGGGCCAGCCCAGGGGGTTGGAGAGACCCAGTACTTC
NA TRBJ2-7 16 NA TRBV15 CATSRGVGPAAYEQYF TGTGCCACCAGCAGAGGGGTGGGGCCGGCCGCCTACGAGCAGTACTTC
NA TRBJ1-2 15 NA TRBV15 CATSRDRHRVDGYTF TGTGCCACCAGCAGAGACCGCCACAGGGTTGATGGCTACACCTTC
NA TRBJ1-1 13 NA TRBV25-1 CASRPGGGTEAFF TGTGCCAGCAGGCCGGGAGGCGGAACTGAAGCTTTCTTT
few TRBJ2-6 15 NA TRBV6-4 CASSEGGSGANVLTF TGTGCCAGCAGTGAAGGGGGCTCTGGGGCCAACGTCCTGACTTTC
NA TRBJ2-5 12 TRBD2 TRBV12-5 CASGLAGETQYF TGTGCTAGTGGTCTAGCGGGGGAGACCCAGTACTTC
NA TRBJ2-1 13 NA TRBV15 CATSGRRDLAQFF TGTGCCACCAGCGGCCGCCGGGATCTAGCGCAGTTCTTC
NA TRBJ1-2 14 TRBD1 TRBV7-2 CASSYTTGREGYTF TGTGCCAGCAGCTACACGACAGGGCGGGAAGGCTACACCTTC
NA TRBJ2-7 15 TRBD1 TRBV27 CASSLQAGQGHEQYF TGTGCCAGCAGTCTACAAGCCGGACAGGGCCACGAGCAGTACTTC
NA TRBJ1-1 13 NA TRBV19 CASSVRLDTEAFF TGTGCCAGTAGTGTCCGACTCGACACTGAAGCTTTCTTT
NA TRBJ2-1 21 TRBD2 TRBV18 CASSTTGLAGGTLSRHNEQFF TGTGCCAGCTCAACTACGGGACTAGCGGGGGGGACCCTGTCCCGTCACAATGAGCAGTTCTTC
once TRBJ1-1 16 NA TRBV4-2 CASSHDVGRRNTEAFF TGTGCCAGCAGCCATGATGTGGGGCGGAGGAACACTGAAGCTTTCTTT
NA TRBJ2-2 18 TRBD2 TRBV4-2 CASSQGTSGGAVTGELFF TGTGCCAGCAGCCAAGGGACTAGCGGGGGGGCCGTCACCGGGGAGCTGTTTTTT
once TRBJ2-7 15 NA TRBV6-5 CASRTLGGARYEQYF TGTGCCAGCAGGACCTTGGGCGGGGCGCGGTACGAGCAGTACTTC
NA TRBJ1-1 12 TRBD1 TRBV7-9 CSSRGQGIEAFF TGTTCCAGCCGCGGACAGGGCATCGAAGCTTTCTTT
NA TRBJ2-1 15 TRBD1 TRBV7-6 CASSLGQGVYNEQFF TGTGCCAGCAGCCTCGGGCAGGGGGTCTACAATGAGCAGTTCTTC
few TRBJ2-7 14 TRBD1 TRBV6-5 CASSYGTGGHEQYF TGTGCCAGCAGTTACGGGACAGGGGGCCACGAGCAGTACTTC
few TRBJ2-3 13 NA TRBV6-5 CASSFTNTDTQYF TGTGCCAGCAGTTTTACAAACACAGATACGCAGTATTTT
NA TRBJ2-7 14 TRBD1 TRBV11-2 CASSPGTVPYEQYF TGTGCCAGCAGCCCAGGGACAGTGCCCTACGAGCAGTACTTC
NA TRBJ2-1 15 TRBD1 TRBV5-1 CASSYRTGDNNEQFF TGCGCCAGCAGCTATAGGACAGGAGACAACAATGAGCAGTTCTTC
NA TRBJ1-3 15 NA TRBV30 CAWRAPGSSGNTIYF TGTGCCTGGAGGGCCCCAGGGTCCTCTGGAAACACCATATATTTT
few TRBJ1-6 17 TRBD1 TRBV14 CASSHPQGSSYNSPLHF TGTGCCAGCAGCCACCCACAGGGGTCCTCCTATAATTCACCCCTCCACTTT
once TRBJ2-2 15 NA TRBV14 CASSQLGQTTGELFF TGTGCCAGCAGCCAATTGGGACAAACCACCGGGGAGCTGTTTTTT
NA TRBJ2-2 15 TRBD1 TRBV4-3 CASSQNRGQTGELFF TGCGCCAGCAGCCAAAACAGGGGGCAGACCGGGGAGCTGTTTTTT
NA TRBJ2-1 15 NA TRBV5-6 CASSLRGGADNEQFF TGTGCCAGCAGCTTGAGAGGGGGGGCCGACAATGAGCAGTTCTTC
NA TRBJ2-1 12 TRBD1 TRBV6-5 CTTGGPYNEQFF TGTACCACAGGGGGTCCTTACAATGAGCAGTTCTTC
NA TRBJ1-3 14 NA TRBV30 CAWSVRRAGNTIYF TGTGCCTGGAGTGTACGCCGGGCTGGAAACACCATATATTTT
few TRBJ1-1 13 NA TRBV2 CASSGQVNTEAFF TGTGCCAGCAGTGGGCAGGTGAACACTGAAGCTTTCTTT
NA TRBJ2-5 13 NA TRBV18 CASSPADQETQYF TGTGCCAGCTCACCGGCAGACCAAGAGACCCAGTACTTC
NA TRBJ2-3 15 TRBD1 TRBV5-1 CASSLGGTGTDTQYF TGCGCCAGCAGCTTGGGTGGGACAGGGACAGATACGCAGTATTTT
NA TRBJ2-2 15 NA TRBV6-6 CASSYPAANTGELFF TGTGCCAGCAGTTACCCCGCGGCGAACACCGGGGAGCTGTTTTTT
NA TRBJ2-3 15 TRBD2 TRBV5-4 CASSLAGGPADTQYF TGTGCCAGCAGCTTGGCGGGGGGGCCCGCAGATACGCAGTATTTT
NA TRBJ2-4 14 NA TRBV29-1 CSVERQGAKNIQYF TGCAGCGTTGAGAGGCAGGGGGCCAAAAACATTCAGTACTTC